The T cell receptor (beta chain) under discussion was sequenced for a study of blood T cells in healthy people across ages. Overall study: With template switching, about one barcoded beta molecule was captured per two T cells.

This clonotype occurred many times. The use of a sample-barcoded 5' primer and a J-beta primer mix characterized a second PCR of about 7 to 12 cycles. TCRdb re-analysed the 5' RACE reads in MiXCR, keeping a single row per CDR3 protein. This sample carries about a million distinct CDR3 sequences, roughly 51% of them seen once, and the ten largest clones take about a fifth. The germline CDR1 and CDR2 sequences are MNHEY and SVGEGT. This CDR3 has 15 residues. The V gene lost 5 bases and the J gene lost 5 bases, with 17 bases spanning the gap. Donors were healthy Caucasian individuals from Russia aged roughly 6 to 100. Each sample yielded at least 5.5 micrograms of PBMC total RNA.

Sequencing input: blood. The origin of this receptor is a woman aged 60-70 years in good health. V is TRBV6-2 or TRBV6-3 and J is TRBJ2-3; D not certain. In DNA form, the CDR3 reads TGTGCCAGCAGTAAAGTAGGGCGCACAAGAGATACGCAGTATTTT. This codes for CASSKVGRTRDTQYF.